These T cell receptor beta chains were read from a single sample in a study of blood T cell repertoires in COVID-19. Libraries were prepared by immunoSEQ multiplex PCR; TCRdb keeps only in-frame clonotypes and omits some of them. The data show about 270,000 clones, 85% to 90% seen once. The specimen sequenced was PBMCs or T cells enriched from blood (not recorded which). The receptor source for this set is a young man who had recovered from COVID-19. The CDR3 runs from the conserved cysteine through the conserved F or W. D genes are given only for firm matches. Where a row states a size, it is once, few, many or the class of an expanded clone; other rows omit it.

>TRBV19|TRBD2|TRBJ2-1|.
CASSKGLADYNEQLF
TGTGCCAGTAGTAAAGGACTAGCGGATTACAATGAGCAGCTCTTC
>TRBV6-5|.|TRBJ2-5|.
CASSIGQNQETQYF
TGTGCCAGCAGTATTGGACAGAACCAAGAGACCCAGTACTTC
>TRBV3-1/TRBV3-2|TRBD2|TRBJ2-1|.
CASSQDWIPGLDPYNEQFF
TGTGCCAGCAGCCAAGATTGGATTCCGGGACTAGACCCCTACAATGAGCAGTTCTTC
>TRBV27|TRBD1|TRBJ2-1|.
CASSKTDRGNEQFF
TGTGCCAGCAGTAAAACGGACAGGGGGAATGAGCAGTTCTTC
>TRBV6-5|TRBD1|TRBJ1-2|.
CASTADRGDGYTF
TGTGCCAGCACTGCCGACAGGGGAGATGGCTACACCTTC
>TRBV5-8|TRBD1|TRBJ2-7|.
CASSLANTGAYEQYF
TGTGCCAGCAGCTTGGCTAATACAGGGGCCTACGAGCAGTACTTC
>TRBV30|TRBD1|TRBJ2-5|.
CAWSVRGTGRETQYF
TGTGCCTGGAGTGTACGCGGGACAGGGCGGGAGACCCAGTACTTC
>TRBV7-9|TRBD1|TRBJ2-4|.
CASSLGQGIAKNIQYF
TGTGCCAGCAGCCTTGGACAGGGGATAGCCAAAAACATTCAGTACTTC
>TRBV9|.|TRBJ1-1|.
CASTQGVGRTEAFF
TGTGCCAGCACCCAAGGAGTGGGGCGCACTGAAGCTTTCTTT
>TRBV7-8|TRBD1|TRBJ1-1|.
CASSFTQGRNTEAFF
TGTGCCAGCAGCTTCACACAGGGGAGAAACACTGAAGCTTTCTTT
>TRBV30|TRBD1|TRBJ1-3|.
CACWRGPTGNTIYF
TGTGCCTGTTGGAGGGGGCCCACTGGAAACACCATATATTTT
>TRBV6-4|.|TRBJ2-3|.
CASSGERADTQYF
TGTGCCAGCAGTGGTGAGAGAGCAGATACGCAGTATTTT
>TRBV5-5|TRBD1|TRBJ2-7|.
CASSPTGGQGPYEQYF
TGTGCCAGCAGCCCGACGGGGGGACAGGGGCCCTACGAGCAGTACTTC
>TRBV6-5|.|TRBJ1-5|.
CASRQEAHQPQHF
TGTGCCAGCCGCCAGGAAGCACATCAGCCCCAGCATTTT
>TRBV6-5|.|TRBJ1-5|.
CASSYQIGGANQPQHF
TGTGCCAGCAGCTACCAAATTGGGGGGGCGAACCAGCCCCAGCATTTT
>TRBV24-1|.|TRBJ2-5|.
CATRDSQETQYF
TGTGCCACCAGGGACAGCCAAGAGACCCAGTACTTC
>TRBV3-1/TRBV3-2|.|TRBJ1-2|.
CASSSGFNYGYTF
TGTGCCAGCAGCTCAGGGTTTAACTATGGCTACACCTTC
>TRBV3-1/TRBV3-2|.|TRBJ1-6|.
CASSQVGGSSYNSPLHF
TGTGCCAGCAGCCAAGTCGGGGGGAGTTCCTATAATTCACCCCTCCACTTT
>TRBV2|.|TRBJ1-1|once
CASSTEGGWLNTEAFF
TGTGCCAGCAGCACAGAGGGGGGGTGGTTGAACACTGAAGCTTTCTTT
>TRBV13|.|TRBJ2-1|.
CASSLVGARWDEQFF
TGTGCCAGCAGCTTAGTAGGGGCGCGGTGGGATGAGCAGTTCTTC
>TRBV4-1|.|TRBJ1-5|once
CASSQVKQYNQPQHF
TGCGCCAGCAGCCAAGTTAAACAGTACAATCAGCCCCAGCATTTT
>TRBV18|.|TRBJ2-7|once
CASSFGGLFYEQYF
TGTGCCAGCTCATTTGGGGGACTCTTCTACGAGCAGTACTTC
>TRBV6-5|TRBD1|TRBJ2-3|.
CASSYSMGQATDTQYF
TGTGCCAGCAGTTACTCGATGGGACAGGCCACAGATACGCAGTATTTT
>TRBV4-1|.|TRBJ2-7|.
CASSRGQSSSYEQYF
TGCGCCAGCAGCCGTGGGCAATCAAGCTCCTACGAGCAGTACTTC
>TRBV7-9|TRBD1|TRBJ1-1|few
CASSSIHRGRTEAFF
TGTGCCAGCAGCTCGATACACAGGGGGAGGACTGAAGCTTTCTTT
>TRBV12-5|.|TRBJ2-7|.
CASGLGPEGADEQYF
TGTGCTAGTGGTTTGGGTCCGGAGGGGGCCGACGAGCAGTACTTC
>TRBV4-1|.|TRBJ1-1|.
CASSPPGNTEAFF
TGCGCCAGCAGCCCCCCCGGGAACACTGAAGCTTTCTTT
>TRBV10-3|TRBD1|TRBJ1-1|.
CAISDGTGVNTEAFF
TGTGCCATCAGTGATGGGACAGGGGTGAACACTGAAGCTTTCTTT
>TRBV18|TRBD1|TRBJ2-1|.
CASSHINRGNEQFF
TGTGCCAGCTCACACATAAACAGGGGCAATGAGCAGTTCTTC
>TRBV29-1|.|TRBJ1-2|.
CSAIPLAGGYTF
TGCAGCGCCATCCCCTTGGCGGGGGGCTACACCTTC
>TRBV19|.|TRBJ1-5|.
CASSISGMSYSNQPQHF
TGTGCCAGTAGTATCTCAGGTATGAGCTATAGCAATCAGCCCCAGCATTTT
>TRBV30|TRBD2|TRBJ2-3|.
CAWRTTGEGDTQYF
TGTGCCTGGAGGACCACGGGGGAGGGAGATACGCAGTATTTT
>TRBV4-1|.|TRBJ1-6|few
CASSQVAGYSPLHF
TGCGCCAGCAGCCAAGTTGCGGGTTATTCACCCCTCCACTTT
>TRBV4-1|TRBD2|TRBJ2-7|.
CASSQDARGGLDYEQYF
TGCGCCAGCAGCCAAGATGCGCGGGGGGGACTAGACTACGAGCAGTACTTC
>TRBV2|TRBD1|TRBJ1-5|.
CASSPGQGHQPQHF
TGTGCCAGCAGTCCCGGACAGGGTCATCAGCCCCAGCATTTT
>TRBV4-1|TRBD1|TRBJ2-1|.
CASSQDSRQGKNEQFF
TGCGCCAGCAGCCAAGATTCCCGACAGGGAAAAAATGAGCAGTTCTTC
>TRBV19|.|TRBJ1-5|few
CASSIDPVDLAGQPQHF
TGTGCCAGTAGTATAGATCCCGTGGATTTGGCAGGTCAGCCCCAGCATTTT
>TRBV28|.|TRBJ2-3|.
CASSPFFEGRGTDTQYF
TGTGCCAGCAGTCCATTTTTCGAGGGAAGAGGTACAGATACGCAGTATTTT
>TRBV12-5|.|TRBJ1-1|.
CASGPQGLYTEAFF
TGTGCTAGTGGTCCACAGGGCCTTTACACTGAAGCTTTCTTT
>TRBV5-8|TRBD2|TRBJ2-7|.
CASSFRTSGSHEQYF
TGTGCCAGCAGCTTTAGGACTAGCGGGAGCCACGAGCAGTACTTC
>TRBV3-1/TRBV3-2|.|TRBJ1-4|.
CASSQSWTAPTNEKLFF
TGTGCCAGCAGCCAATCCTGGACAGCTCCAACTAATGAAAAACTGTTTTTT
>TRBV2|.|TRBJ1-1|.
CASSEAGGGLGDTEAFF
TGTGCCAGCAGTGAAGCCGGGGGAGGACTCGGGGACACTGAAGCTTTCTTT
>TRBV7-9|TRBD1|TRBJ2-2|.
CASSYRGYTGELFF
TGTGCCAGCAGCTACAGGGGGTATACCGGGGAGCTGTTTTTT
>TRBV19|.|TRBJ1-1|.
CASSIWGGTEAFF
TGTGCCAGTAGTATTTGGGGGGGGACTGAAGCTTTCTTT
>TRBV27|TRBD2|TRBJ2-5|once
CASSLWTSGQETQYF
TGTGCCAGCAGTTTATGGACTAGCGGCCAAGAGACCCAGTACTTC
>TRBV28|TRBD2|TRBJ2-7|.
CASSPNAWGGITHEQYF
TGTGCCAGCAGTCCCAATGCTTGGGGGGGAATCACCCACGAGCAGTACTTC
>TRBV28|.|TRBJ1-1|.
CAAGIGSGNTEAFF
TGTGCCGCGGGGATCGGGTCGGGAAACACTGAAGCTTTCTTT
>TRBV4-2|.|TRBJ1-1|.
CASSQEPGQNTEAFF
TGTGCCAGCAGCCAAGAGCCAGGCCAGAACACTGAAGCTTTCTTT
>TRBV28|.|TRBJ1-4|.
CASSGSGGGNEKLFF
TGTGCCAGCAGTGGGTCGGGAGGGGGGAATGAAAAACTGTTTTTT
>TRBV5-8|TRBD2|TRBJ2-1|.
CASSLGLAGGVDEQFF
TGTGCCAGCAGCTTAGGACTAGCGGGAGGGGTGGATGAGCAGTTCTTC
>TRBV12-3/TRBV12-4|TRBD2|TRBJ2-7|.
CASSRLAGVEYF
TGTGCCAGCAGCAGACTAGCGGGGGTGGAGTACTTC
>TRBV19|.|TRBJ2-3|once
CASSIGQASTDTQYF
TGTGCCAGTAGTATAGGGCAGGCTAGCACAGATACGCAGTATTTT
>TRBV7-2|TRBD2|TRBJ2-3|.
CASSQRGGSQYF
TGTGCCAGCAGCCAACGGGGGGGTTCGCAGTATTTT
>TRBV18|TRBD1|TRBJ1-1|once
CASSPGQGGTEAFF
TGTGCCAGCTCACCCGGACAGGGTGGCACTGAAGCTTTCTTT
>TRBV6-5|TRBD2|TRBJ2-1|.
CASSYERLAGVNEQFF
TGTGCCAGCAGTTACGAAAGACTAGCGGGAGTCAATGAGCAGTTCTTC
>TRBV11-3|TRBD2|TRBJ2-7|.
CASSPSAGEVQYF
TGTGCCAGCAGTCCTTCAGCGGGAGAGGTGCAGTACTTC
>TRBV9|.|TRBJ2-1|.
CASSVGETTYNEQFF
TGTGCCAGCAGCGTAGGTGAGACTACCTACAATGAGCAGTTCTTC
>TRBV30|.|TRBJ1-6|few
CAWSVPGQRYNSPLHF
TGTGCCTGGAGTGTACCAGGGCAGCGATATAATTCACCCCTCCACTTT
>TRBV19|.|TRBJ2-2|.
CASSIGRAPGELFF
TGTGCCAGTAGTATAGGCAGGGCTCCCGGGGAGCTGTTTTTT